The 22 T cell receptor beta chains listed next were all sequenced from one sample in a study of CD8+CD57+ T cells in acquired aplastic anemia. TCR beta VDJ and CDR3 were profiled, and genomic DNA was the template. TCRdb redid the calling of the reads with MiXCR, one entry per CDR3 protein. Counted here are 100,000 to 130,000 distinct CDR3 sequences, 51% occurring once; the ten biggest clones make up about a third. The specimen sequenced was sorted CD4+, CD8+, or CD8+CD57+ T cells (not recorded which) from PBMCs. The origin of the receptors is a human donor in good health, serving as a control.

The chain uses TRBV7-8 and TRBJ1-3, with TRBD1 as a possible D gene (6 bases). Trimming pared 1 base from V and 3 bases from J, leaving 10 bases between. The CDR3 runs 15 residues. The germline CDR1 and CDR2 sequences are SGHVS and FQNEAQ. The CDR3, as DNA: TGTGCCAGCAGCTTAGAACAGGGTAGTGGAAACACCATATATTTT. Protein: CASSLEQGSGNTIYF.

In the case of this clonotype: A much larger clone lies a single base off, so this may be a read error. CDR3 coding DNA: TGCGCCAGCAGCCAAGGGCAGGGGAGTGAAGCTTCCTTT. Its translation: CASSQGQGSEASF. The gene calls are TRBV4-3 and TRBJ1-1; weak D call: TRBD1 (6 bases). The germline CDR1 and CDR2 sequences are LGHNA and YSLEER. The CDR3 length is 13 residues.

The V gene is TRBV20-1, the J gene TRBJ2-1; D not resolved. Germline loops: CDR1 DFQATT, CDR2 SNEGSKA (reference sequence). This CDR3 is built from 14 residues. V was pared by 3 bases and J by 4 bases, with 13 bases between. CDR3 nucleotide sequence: TGCAGTGCTAGGAGCTTTGCAATATACAATGAGCAGTTCTTC. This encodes CSARSFAIYNEQFF.

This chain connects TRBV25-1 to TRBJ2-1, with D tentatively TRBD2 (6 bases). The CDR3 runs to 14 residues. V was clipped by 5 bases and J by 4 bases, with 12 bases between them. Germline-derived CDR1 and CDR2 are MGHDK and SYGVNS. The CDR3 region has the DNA TGTGCCAGCAGTTACTCGGGGGTGTACAATGAGCAGTTCTTC. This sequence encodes CASSYSGVYNEQFF.

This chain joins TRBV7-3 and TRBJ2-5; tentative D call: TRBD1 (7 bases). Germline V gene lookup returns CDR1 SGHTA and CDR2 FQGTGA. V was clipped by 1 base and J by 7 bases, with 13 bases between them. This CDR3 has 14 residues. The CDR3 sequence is CASSLSGQGGTQYF. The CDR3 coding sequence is TGTGCCAGCAGCTTAAGTGGGCAGGGGGGGACCCAGTACTTC.

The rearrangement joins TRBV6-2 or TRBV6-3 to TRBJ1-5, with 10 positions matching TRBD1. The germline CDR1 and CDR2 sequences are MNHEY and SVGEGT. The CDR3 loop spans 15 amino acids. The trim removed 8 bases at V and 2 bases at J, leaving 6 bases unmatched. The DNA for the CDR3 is TGTGCCAGCGGGAAAGGGACAGGGGGCAATCAGCCCCAGCATTTT. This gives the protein CASGKGTGGNQPQHF.

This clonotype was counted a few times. The CDR3 reads CASSRSVGSYEQYF. As DNA, the CDR3 is TGCGCCAGCAGTCGGTCAGTCGGCTCCTACGAGCAGTACTTC. This rearrangement joins TRBV10-2 to TRBJ2-7; D gene ambiguous. Germline V gene sequence: CDR1 WSHSY, CDR2 SAAADI. Trimming shortened V by 5 bases and J by 0 bases, and 11 bases separated the two germline ends. The CDR3 extends over 14 amino acids.

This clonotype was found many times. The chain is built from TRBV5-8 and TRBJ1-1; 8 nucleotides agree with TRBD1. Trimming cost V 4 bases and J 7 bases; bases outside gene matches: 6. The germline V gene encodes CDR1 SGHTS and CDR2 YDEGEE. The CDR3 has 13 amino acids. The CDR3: CASSPQGDFEAFF. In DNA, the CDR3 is TGTGCCAGCAGCCCACAGGGGGATTTTGAAGCTTTCTTT.

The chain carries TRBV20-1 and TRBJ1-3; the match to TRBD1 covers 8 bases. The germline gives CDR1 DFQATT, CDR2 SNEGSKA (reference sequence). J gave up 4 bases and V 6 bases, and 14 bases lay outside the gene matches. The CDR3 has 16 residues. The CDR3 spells CSATGQGNVAGNTIYF. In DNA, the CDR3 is TGCAGTGCAACAGGACAGGGCAATGTTGCCGGAAACACCATATATTTT.

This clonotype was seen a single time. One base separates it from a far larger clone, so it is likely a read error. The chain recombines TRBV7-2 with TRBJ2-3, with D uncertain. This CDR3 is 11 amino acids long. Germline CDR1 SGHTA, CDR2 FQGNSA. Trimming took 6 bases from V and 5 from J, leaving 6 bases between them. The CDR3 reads CASRLGDTQYF. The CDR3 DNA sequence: TGTGCCAGCAGATTGGGAGATACGCAGTATTTT.

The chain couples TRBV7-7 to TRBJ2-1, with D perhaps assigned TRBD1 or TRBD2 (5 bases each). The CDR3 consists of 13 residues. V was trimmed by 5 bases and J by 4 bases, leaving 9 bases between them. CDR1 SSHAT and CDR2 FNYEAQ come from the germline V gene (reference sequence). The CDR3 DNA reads TGTGCCAGCAGCCCGGGACCGTACAATGAGCAGTTCTTC. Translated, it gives CASSPGPYNEQFF.

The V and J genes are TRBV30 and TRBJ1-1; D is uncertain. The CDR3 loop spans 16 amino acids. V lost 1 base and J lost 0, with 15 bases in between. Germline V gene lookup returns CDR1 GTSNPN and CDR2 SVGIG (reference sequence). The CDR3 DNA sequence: TGTGCCTGGAGTGGGGGTGACTTTTCCATGAACACTGAAGCTTTCTTT. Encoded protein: CAWSGGDFSMNTEAFF.

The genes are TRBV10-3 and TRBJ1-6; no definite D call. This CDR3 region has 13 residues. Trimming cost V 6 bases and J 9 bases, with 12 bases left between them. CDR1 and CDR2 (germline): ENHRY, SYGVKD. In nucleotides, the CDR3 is TGTGCCATCAGCACTTTACAGATTTCACCCCTCCACTTT. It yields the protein CAISTLQISPLHF.

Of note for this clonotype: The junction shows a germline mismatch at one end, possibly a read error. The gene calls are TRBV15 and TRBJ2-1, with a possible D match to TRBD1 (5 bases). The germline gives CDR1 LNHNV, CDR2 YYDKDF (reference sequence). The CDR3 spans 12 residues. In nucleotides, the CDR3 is TGTGCCACCAGCAGAGTGGACAATGGGCAGTTCTTC. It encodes CATSRVDNGQFF. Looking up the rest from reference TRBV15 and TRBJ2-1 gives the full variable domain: DAMVIQNPRYQVTQFGKPVTLSCSQTLNHNVMYWYQQKSSQAPKLLFHYYDKDFNNEADTPDNFQSRRPNTSFCFLDIRSPGLGDTAMYLCATSRVDNGQFFGPGTRLTVL.

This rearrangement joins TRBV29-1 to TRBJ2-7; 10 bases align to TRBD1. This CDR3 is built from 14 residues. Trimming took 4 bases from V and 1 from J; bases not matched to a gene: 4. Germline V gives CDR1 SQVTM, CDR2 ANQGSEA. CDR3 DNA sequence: TGCAGCGTTGTCGGGGACAGGGGATCCTACGAGCAGTACTTC. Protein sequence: CSVVGDRGSYEQYF.

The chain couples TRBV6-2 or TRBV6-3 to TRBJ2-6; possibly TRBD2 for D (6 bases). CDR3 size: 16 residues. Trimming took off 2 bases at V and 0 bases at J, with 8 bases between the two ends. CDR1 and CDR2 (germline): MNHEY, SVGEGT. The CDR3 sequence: CASSYGGVSGANVLTF. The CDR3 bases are TGTGCCAGCAGTTACGGAGGGGTCTCTGGGGCCAACGTCCTGACTTTC.

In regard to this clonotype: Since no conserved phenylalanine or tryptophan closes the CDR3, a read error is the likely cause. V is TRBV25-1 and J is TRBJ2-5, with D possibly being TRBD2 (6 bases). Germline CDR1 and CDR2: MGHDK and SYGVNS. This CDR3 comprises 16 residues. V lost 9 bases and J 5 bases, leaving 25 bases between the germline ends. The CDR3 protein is CASSMGTGGIGETQYR. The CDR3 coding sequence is TGTGCCAGTAGTATGGGGACTGGGGGGATTGGTGAGACCCAGTACCGC.

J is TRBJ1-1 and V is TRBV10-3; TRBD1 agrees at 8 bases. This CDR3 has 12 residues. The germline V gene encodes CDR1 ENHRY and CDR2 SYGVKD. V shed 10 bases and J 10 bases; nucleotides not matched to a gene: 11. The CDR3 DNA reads TGTGCCACCATCGCACCGGGACAGGTAGCTTTCTTT. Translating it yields CATIAPGQVAFF.

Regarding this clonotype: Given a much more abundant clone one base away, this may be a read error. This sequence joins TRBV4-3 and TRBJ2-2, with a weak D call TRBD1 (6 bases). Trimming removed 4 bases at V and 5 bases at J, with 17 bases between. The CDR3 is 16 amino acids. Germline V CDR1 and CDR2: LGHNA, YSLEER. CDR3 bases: TGCGCCAGCAGCCCAGATGAACGGGGACAAACCGGGGAGCTGTTTTTT. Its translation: CASSPDERGQTGELFF.

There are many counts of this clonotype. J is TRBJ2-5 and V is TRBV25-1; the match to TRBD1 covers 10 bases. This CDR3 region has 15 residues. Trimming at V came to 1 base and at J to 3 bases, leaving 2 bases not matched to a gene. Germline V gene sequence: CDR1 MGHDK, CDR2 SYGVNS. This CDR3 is CASSESGTGEETQYF. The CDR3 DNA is TGTGCCAGCAGTGAATCCGGGACAGGGGAAGAGACCCAGTACTTC.

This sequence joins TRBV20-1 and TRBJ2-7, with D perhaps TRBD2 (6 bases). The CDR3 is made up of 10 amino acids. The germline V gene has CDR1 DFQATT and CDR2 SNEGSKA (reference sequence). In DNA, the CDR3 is TGCAGCAGTTCCGGGGGAGAGCAGTACTTC. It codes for CSSSGGEQYF.

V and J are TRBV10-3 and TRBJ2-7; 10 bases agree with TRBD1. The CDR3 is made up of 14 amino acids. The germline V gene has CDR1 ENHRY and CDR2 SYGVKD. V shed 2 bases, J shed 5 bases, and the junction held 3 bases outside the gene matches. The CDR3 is CAISEGTGDDEQYF. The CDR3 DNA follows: TGTGCCATCAGTGAGGGGACAGGGGACGACGAGCAGTACTTC.